What follows is one T cell receptor beta chain and its context. The antigen remains undetermined. The table came from immunoSEQ multiplex PCR; TCRdb's copy has only in-frame clones and leaves some out. The table has about 1 million clones, around 75% seen once. The germline V gene encodes CDR1 MNHEY and CDR2 SMNVEV (reference sequence). The CDR3 runs 14 residues. Between the trimmed V and J ends, which lost 8 bases and 7 bases, there was a span of 20 bases. This sample was taken from a study of shared clonotypes between healthy human individuals. General study points: Approximately 5.4% of naive CD4 clonotypes were common to a handful of donors. The small donor group covered limited genetic and exposure diversity.

This TCR came from a man between 18 and 29 years old in good health. This sequence joins TRBV27 and TRBJ1-2, with a weak D call TRBD1 (6 bases). Source material: memory CD4+ T cells sorted from blood. The subset is: CD45RA-negative fraction. The CDR3 reads CASRRGPRKSGYTF. The DNA of the CDR3 is TGTGCCAGCCGACGGGGGCCGAGGAAGTCTGGCTACACCTTC.